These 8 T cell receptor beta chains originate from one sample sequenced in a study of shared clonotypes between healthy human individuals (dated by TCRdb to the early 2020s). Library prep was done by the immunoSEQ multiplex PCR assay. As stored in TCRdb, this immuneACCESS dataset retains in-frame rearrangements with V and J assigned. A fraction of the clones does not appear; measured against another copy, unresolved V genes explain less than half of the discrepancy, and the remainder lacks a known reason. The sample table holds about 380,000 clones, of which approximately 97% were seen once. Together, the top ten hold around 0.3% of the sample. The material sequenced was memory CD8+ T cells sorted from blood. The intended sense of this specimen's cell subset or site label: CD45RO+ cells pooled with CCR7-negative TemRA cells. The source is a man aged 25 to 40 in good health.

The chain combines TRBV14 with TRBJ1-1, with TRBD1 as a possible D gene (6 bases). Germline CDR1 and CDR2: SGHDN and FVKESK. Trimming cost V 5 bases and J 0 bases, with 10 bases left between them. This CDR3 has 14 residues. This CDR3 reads CASSSGHMNTEAFF. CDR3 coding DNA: TGTGCCAGCAGCTCGGGACACATGAACACTGAAGCTTTCTTT.

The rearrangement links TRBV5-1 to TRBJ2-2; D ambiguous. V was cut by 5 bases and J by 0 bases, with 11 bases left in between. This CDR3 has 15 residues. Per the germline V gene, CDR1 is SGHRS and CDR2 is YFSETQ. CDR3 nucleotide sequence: TGCGCCAGCAGGGCCACATACCCGAACACCGGGGAGCTGTTTTTT. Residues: CASRATYPNTGELFF.

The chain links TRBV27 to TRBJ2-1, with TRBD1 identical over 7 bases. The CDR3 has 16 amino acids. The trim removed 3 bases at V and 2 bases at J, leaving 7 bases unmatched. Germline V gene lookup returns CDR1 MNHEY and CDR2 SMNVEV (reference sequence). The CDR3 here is CASSFRAGGAYNEQFF. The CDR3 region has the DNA TGTGCCAGCAGTTTCAGGGCAGGGGGAGCCTACAATGAGCAGTTCTTC.

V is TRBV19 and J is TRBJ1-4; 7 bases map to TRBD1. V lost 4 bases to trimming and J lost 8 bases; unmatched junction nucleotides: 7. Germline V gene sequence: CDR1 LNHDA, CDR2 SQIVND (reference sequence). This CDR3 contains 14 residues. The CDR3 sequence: CASSRDSADEKLFF. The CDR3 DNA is TGTGCCAGTAGTAGGGACAGCGCTGACGAAAAACTGTTTTTT. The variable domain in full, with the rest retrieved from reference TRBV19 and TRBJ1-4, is DGGITQSPKYLFRKEGQNVTLSCEQNLNHDAMYWYRQDPGQGLRLIYYSQIVNDFQKGDIAEGYSVSREKKESFPLTVTSAQKNPTAFYLCASSRDSADEKLFFGSGTQLSVL.

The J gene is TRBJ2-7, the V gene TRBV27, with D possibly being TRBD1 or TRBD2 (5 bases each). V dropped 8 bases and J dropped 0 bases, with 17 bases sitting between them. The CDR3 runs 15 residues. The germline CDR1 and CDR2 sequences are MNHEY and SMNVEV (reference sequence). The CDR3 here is CASPRPGRSSYEQYF. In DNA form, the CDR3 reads TGTGCCAGCCCCCGCCCGGGACGAAGCTCCTACGAGCAGTACTTC.

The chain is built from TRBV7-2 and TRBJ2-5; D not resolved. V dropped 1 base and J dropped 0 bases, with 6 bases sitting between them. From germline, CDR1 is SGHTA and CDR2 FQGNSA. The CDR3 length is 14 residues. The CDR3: CASSLEAHQETQYF. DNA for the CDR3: TGTGCCAGCAGCTTAGAAGCGCACCAAGAGACCCAGTACTTC.

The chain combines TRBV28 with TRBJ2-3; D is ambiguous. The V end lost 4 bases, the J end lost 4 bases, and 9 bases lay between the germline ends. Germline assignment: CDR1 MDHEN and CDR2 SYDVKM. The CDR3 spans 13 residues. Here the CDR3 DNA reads TGTGCCAGCAGTTCAGCCGAGGCAGATACGCAGTATTTT. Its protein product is CASSSAEADTQYF.

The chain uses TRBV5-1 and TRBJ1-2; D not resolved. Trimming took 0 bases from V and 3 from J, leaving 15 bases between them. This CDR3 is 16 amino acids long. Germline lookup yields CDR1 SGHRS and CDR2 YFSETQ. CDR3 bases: TGCGCCAGCAGCTTGGGGTACCCTCCCGCCGACTATGGCTACACCTTC. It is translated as CASSLGYPPADYGYTF.